Below are 27 T cell receptor beta chains sequenced from a single sample in a study of blood T cell repertoires in COVID-19. Clones were read by immunoSEQ multiplex PCR, and TCRdb kept only the in-frame ones, dropping some. The table records some 70,000 clones, roughly 80% of them present only once. The sample taken for sequencing was peripheral blood. The receptor source for this set is a woman aged 45-60 years with acute or convalescent COVID-19.

V and J are TRBV7-8 and TRBJ2-2; no reliable D call. CDR3 length equals 12 residues. The germline CDR1 and CDR2 sequences are SGHVS and FQNEAQ. Trimming took off 5 bases at V and 3 bases at J, with 4 bases between the two ends. As DNA, the CDR3 is TGTGCCAGCAGCGTCGACACCGGGGAGCTGTTTTTT. This codes for CASSVDTGELFF.

J is TRBJ2-5 and V is TRBV7-9, with TRBD1 matching over 8 bases. V trimming: 5 bases; J trimming: 2 bases; junction bases outside the gene matches: 13. The CDR3 sequence is 17 residues long. CDR1 SEHNR and CDR2 FQNEAQ come from the germline V gene (reference sequence). The CDR3 region is CASSPGGGTGRQETQYF. The CDR3 DNA follows: TGTGCCAGCAGCCCCGGCGGTGGGACAGGCAGACAAGAGACCCAGTACTTC.

V and J are TRBV6-6 and TRBJ1-2; no definite D call. Germline V gene data show CDR1 as MNHNY and CDR2 as SVGAGI (reference sequence). V lost 2 bases, J lost 6 bases, and 13 bases lay in between. The CDR3 length is 14 residues. For the CDR3, the DNA is TGTGCCAGCAGTTACGAGGATCCAAGGAATGGCTACACCTTC. This translates into CASSYEDPRNGYTF.

J is TRBJ1-5 and V is TRBV19; D is ambiguous. The CDR3 contains 15 residues. V was cut by 11 bases and J by 7 bases, with 24 bases left in between. The germline CDR1 and CDR2 sequences are LNHDA and SQIVND (reference sequence). The CDR3 is CACAPSRLVGQPQHF. The CDR3 DNA reads TGTGCCTGCGCGCCATCGCGGTTGGTAGGACAGCCCCAGCATTTT.

The V gene is TRBV18, the J gene TRBJ1-2; D unresolved. CDR3 length equals 13 residues. The germline V and J ends were trimmed by 3 bases and 13 bases, with 18 bases remaining between them. Germline V lookup: CDR1 KGHSH, CDR2 LQKENI. The CDR3 loop reads CASSPSITDSGTF. The CDR3 region has the DNA TGTGCCAGCTCACCTTCCATTACCGACTCTGGCACCTTC.

This clone came up a few times. The rearrangement uses TRBV19 and TRBJ2-1, with TRBD1 matching 9 bases. The CDR3 runs 15 residues. The germline V gene has CDR1 LNHDA and CDR2 SQIVND (reference sequence). J lost 6 bases, V lost 5 bases, and 8 bases had no gene match. This chain's CDR3 is CASSSTGGLTNEQFF. As DNA, the CDR3 is TGTGCCAGTAGTTCAACAGGGGGCTTAACCAATGAGCAGTTCTTC.

In its sample, this clone was seen a few times. The chain combines TRBV9 with TRBJ2-1, with D uncertain. The CDR3 loop spans 13 amino acids. CDR1 and CDR2 from the germline V gene are SGDLS and YYNGEE. The ends were cut back, 3 bases at V and 5 bases at J, with 9 bases in the middle. CDR3 amino acids: CASSDYSNNEQFF. CDR3 DNA sequence: TGTGCCAGCAGCGATTACAGCAACAATGAGCAGTTCTTC.

This clone has a single count. This chain links TRBV7-2 with TRBJ1-3; TRBD1 agrees at 9 bases. From germline, CDR1 is SGHTA and CDR2 FQGNSA. After removal of 5 bases from V and 2 bases from J, the junction contained 7 bases not matched to a gene. This CDR3 has 16 amino acids. Here the CDR3 reads CASSPQGALTGNTIYF. CDR3 sequence (DNA): TGTGCCAGCAGCCCACAGGGGGCGCTGACTGGAAACACCATATATTTT.

The rearrangement uses TRBV5-5 and TRBJ1-3; D unclear. Trimming stripped 4 bases from V and 1 base from J, with 9 bases between. Germline V gene lookup returns CDR1 SGHKS and CDR2 YYEKEE (reference sequence). This CDR3 region has 14 residues. CDR3 sequence reads: CASSPPGSGNTIYF. In DNA form, the CDR3 reads TGTGCCAGCAGCCCACCCGGGTCTGGAAACACCATATATTTT. Looking up the rest from reference TRBV5-5 and TRBJ1-3 gives the full variable domain: DAGVTQSPTHLIKTRGQQVTLRCSPISGHKSVSWYQQVLGQGPQFIFQYYEKEERGRGNFPDRFSARQFPNYSSELNVNALLLGDSALYLCASSPPGSGNTIYFGEGSWLTVV.

The sample holds a few counts of this clone. The chain couples TRBV29-1 to TRBJ1-1; TRBD1 aligns across 7 bases. This CDR3 has 10 amino acids. Losses at the gene ends were 8 bases for V and 5 bases for J; bases not matched to a gene: 2. From germline, CDR1 is SQVTM and CDR2 ANQGSEA. The chain's CDR3 is CSTGVTEAFF. The CDR3, as DNA: TGCAGCACAGGGGTTACTGAAGCTTTCTTT. The variable domain in full, completed from reference TRBV29-1 and TRBJ1-1, reads SAVISQKPSRDICQRGTSLTIQCQVDSQVTMMFWYRQQPGQSLTLIATANQGSEATYESGFVIDKFPISRPNLTFSTLTVSNMSPEDSSIYLCSTGVTEAFFGQGTRLTVV.

This clone qualifies as large. The chain joins TRBV27 to TRBJ2-3; a possible D gene is TRBD2 (6 bases). Germline V gene data show CDR1 as MNHEY and CDR2 as SMNVEV (reference sequence). The length of the CDR3 is 16 residues. Trimming left V 5 bases short and J 10 bases short, with 25 bases between. CDR3: CASSPGTRGNGGAQYF. The CDR3 DNA sequence: TGTGCCAGCAGTCCCGGGACCCGGGGCAATGGAGGGGCGCAGTATTTT.

The gene calls are TRBV7-2 and TRBJ2-1; TRBD2 aligns across 7 bases. Per germline, CDR1 SGHTA and CDR2 FQGNSA. This CDR3 is built from 17 residues. V lost 0 bases, J lost 6 bases, and 11 bases stayed unmatched. In DNA form, the CDR3 reads TGTGCCAGCAGCTTAGCTTCAACCCCTACGGGGGGCAATGAGCAGTTCTTC. The encoded protein is CASSLASTPTGGNEQFF.

The V gene is TRBV5-1, the J gene TRBJ2-3; 13 bases agree with TRBD2. V was clipped by 2 bases and J by 6 bases; unmatched bases: 6. The CDR3 length is 16 residues. Germline V gene sequence: CDR1 SGHRS, CDR2 YFSETQ. CDR3 sequence (DNA): TGCGCCAGCAGCTTCGGACTAGCGGGAGTAGTGGATACGCAGTATTTT. Protein sequence: CASSFGLAGVVDTQYF.

In its sample, this clone was seen once. The V call is TRBV4-2, the J call TRBJ1-2, with a tentative D call TRBD1 (5 bases). Germline CDR1 and CDR2: LGHNA and YNFKEQ. The CDR3 is made up of 15 amino acids. The germline V and J ends were trimmed by 3 bases and 8 bases, with 19 bases remaining between them. CDR3 nucleotides: TGTGCCAGCAGCCACCAGGGCGCTGATATATGGGGCTACACCTTC. As protein: CASSHQGADIWGYTF.

This chain joins TRBV6-5 and TRBJ1-2, with 12 nucleotides matching TRBD1. Germline CDR1 and CDR2: MNHEY and SVGAGI. The CDR3 length is 16 residues. V shed 0 bases and J 14 bases; nucleotides not matched to a gene: 13. CDR3 loop: CASSYSSPTGTGGTTF. CDR3 DNA: TGTGCCAGCAGTTACTCCTCACCAACCGGGACAGGGGGCACTACCTTC.

The CDR3 loop reads CASSLAAGGADIQYF. In DNA, the CDR3 is TGTGCCAGCAGCTTAGCGGCGGGAGGAGCGGACATTCAGTACTTC. The gene calls are TRBV7-2 and TRBJ2-4, with 8 bases aligning to TRBD2. Germline trimming cut 0 bases from V and 8 bases from J; bases unmatched to any gene: 6. Germline V gene sequence: CDR1 SGHTA, CDR2 FQGNSA. The CDR3 loop spans 15 amino acids.

The chain links TRBV6-5 to TRBJ2-2; possible D gene TRBD1, 5 bases. Germline V CDR1 and CDR2: MNHEY, SVGAGI. The V gene lost 7 bases and the J gene lost 0 bases, with 12 bases spanning the gap. The CDR3 extends over 15 amino acids. The CDR3 DNA is TGTGCCAGCAAGACAGTTAAAACGAACACCGGGGAGCTGTTTTTT. Residues: CASKTVKTNTGELFF.

The rearrangement uses TRBV7-9 and TRBJ2-3; possible D gene TRBD1, 6 bases. Germline assignment: CDR1 SEHNR and CDR2 FQNEAQ (reference sequence). Deletions cut 2 bases from V and 4 bases from J, with 16 bases between. The CDR3 is 16 residues long. CDR3 region: CASSLRVGPGADTQYF. DNA of the CDR3: TGTGCCAGCAGCTTAAGGGTGGGGCCAGGGGCAGATACGCAGTATTTT.

V and J are TRBV6-5 and TRBJ2-3; 8 bases line up with TRBD1. V lost 6 bases and J lost 7; bases outside the gene matches: 6. The CDR3 consists of 13 residues. Germline V lookup: CDR1 MNHEY, CDR2 SVGAGI. CDR3 amino acids: CASRPTGGHTQYF. The CDR3 DNA sequence: TGTGCCAGCAGACCCACAGGGGGTCATACGCAGTATTTT.

The chain links TRBV5-1 to TRBJ2-1; TRBD2 matches 7 bases. V lost 0 bases to trimming and J lost 8 bases; unmatched junction nucleotides: 2. The germline gives CDR1 SGHRS, CDR2 YFSETQ. The CDR3 contains 13 residues. The CDR3 DNA reads TGCGCCAGCAGCTTGGGTCGGGGGGATGAGCAGTTCTTC. As protein: CASSLGRGDEQFF.

CDR3: CASSQNGLGEQYF. For the CDR3, the DNA is TGTGCCAGCAGCCAAAACGGGTTAGGCGAGCAGTACTTC. The rearrangement uses TRBV11-2 and TRBJ2-7; D gene unclear. Germline CDR1 is SGHAT and CDR2 is FQNNGV. The germline V and J ends were trimmed by 5 bases and 6 bases, with 14 bases remaining between them. This CDR3 spans 13 amino acids.

V and J are TRBV7-2 and TRBJ2-1; D gene uncertain. This CDR3 is built from 18 residues. Trimming cost V 1 base and J 2 bases, with 18 bases left between them. The germline V gene encodes CDR1 SGHTA and CDR2 FQGNSA. In DNA, the CDR3 is TGTGCCAGCAGCTTAGAACCTGGGCCGTGGCTACCCTACAATGAGCAGTTCTTC. It translates to CASSLEPGPWLPYNEQFF. Combining the CDR3 with reference TRBV7-2 and TRBJ2-1 gives the whole variable domain GAGVSQSPSNKVTEKGKDVELRCDPISGHTALYWYRQSLGQGLEFLIYFQGNSAPDKSGLPSDRFSAERTGGSVSTLTIQRTQQEDSAVYLCASSLEPGPWLPYNEQFFGPGTRLTVL.

This chain connects TRBV19 to TRBJ1-2; no reliable D call. The CDR3 runs to 13 residues. V lost 4 bases and J lost 8, with 14 bases in between. Looked up from germline, CDR1 is LNHDA and CDR2 is SQIVND (reference sequence). CDR3 residues: CASSTREASGYTF. CDR3 coding DNA: TGTGCCAGTAGTACTCGTGAGGCTTCGGGCTACACCTTC.

The V and J genes are TRBV28 and TRBJ1-2; D not certain. In germline, CDR1 is MDHEN, CDR2 SYDVKM. The CDR3 runs 13 residues. Trimming cost V 7 bases and J 4 bases, with 13 bases left between them. CDR3 nucleotide sequence: TGTGCCAGCATCCGAGGGCCGGCCTATGGCTACACCTTC. Translating gives CASIRGPAYGYTF.

The chain recombines TRBV30 with TRBJ2-1, with D possibly matching TRBD2 (7 bases). Deletions cut 1 base from V and 6 bases from J, with 16 bases between. The CDR3 totals 15 residues. Germline-derived CDR1 and CDR2 are GTSNPN and SVGIG (reference sequence). This CDR3 is CAWSGLAGAVNEQFF. The CDR3 DNA reads as TGTGCCTGGAGTGGGTTGGCGGGGGCGGTCAATGAGCAGTTCTTC.

The rearrangement uses TRBV6-2 or TRBV6-3 and TRBJ2-5; TRBD2 matches at 7 bases. The V segment lost 5 bases and the J segment 5 bases; nucleotides outside the gene matches: 11. The CDR3 sequence is 15 residues long. From germline, CDR1 is MNHEY and CDR2 SVGEGT. CDR3 in DNA: TGTGCCAGCAGTGGGCAACTAGCGTCGGGGGAGACCCAGTACTTC. Its translation: CASSGQLASGETQYF.

The chain carries TRBV30 and TRBJ2-5; D remains unclear. The ends were cut back, 0 bases at V and 12 bases at J, with 11 bases in the middle. This CDR3 has 11 residues. Germline V lookup: CDR1 GTSNPN, CDR2 SVGIG (reference sequence). The CDR3 spells CAWSVMKNKYF. DNA for the CDR3: TGTGCCTGGAGTGTAATGAAGAACAAGTACTTC.